These 4 T cell receptor beta chains were sequenced from one sample in a study of T cell clonality in common variable immunodeficiency. This table comes from immunoSEQ multiplex PCR, and its TCRdb copy is limited to in-frame clones, with some not included. The sample offers tens of thousands of clones and no singletons, the top ten holding about 1.5%. Sequenced input: peripheral blood mononuclear cells. The receptors here all came from a person aged 18-70 years in good health.

This clone occurred many times. The observed sequence ends 3 residues before the CDR3 terminus, with the missing tail filled in from the germline J gene. V and J are TRBV5-1 and TRBJ2-7; 7 bases map to TRBD1. The CDR3 extends over 14 amino acids. From germline, CDR1 is SGHRS and CDR2 YFSETQ. V shed 4 bases, J shed 2 bases, and the junction held 6 bases outside the gene matches. The CDR3 loop reads CASSPRQGAYEQYF. The DNA read from the CDR3 is TGCGCCAGCAGCCCGCGACAGGGAGCCTACGAG.

In its sample, this clone was seen many times. The read terminates 3 residues before the CDR3 end, so the remaining end is supplied by the germline J gene. This chain joins TRBV7-6 and TRBJ2-7; tentative D call: TRBD2 (6 bases). V lost 1 base to trimming and J lost 6 bases, with 10 bases between them. The CDR3 covers 13 residues. Germline lookup yields CDR1 SGHVS and CDR2 FNYEAQ. The CDR3: CASSLGGGFEQYF. The covered CDR3 bases are TGTGCCAGCAGCTTAGGTGGAGGGTTCGAG.

At least ten counts were recorded for this clone. The read falls 3 residues short of the CDR3 end, and the missing part is taken from the germline J gene. The genes are TRBV29-1 and TRBJ1-1; D is possibly TRBD1 (5 bases). The germline V and J ends were trimmed by 5 bases and 5 bases, with 15 bases remaining between them. CDR3 size: 13 residues. Germline values: CDR1 SQVTM, CDR2 ANQGSEA. The part of the CDR3 DNA that was read is TGCAGCGTTTATGGGGCCAGAGGGACTGAA. Encoded protein: CSVYGARGTE. The CDR3 reads in full as CSVYGARGTEAFF. Based on the CDR3 plus reference TRBV29-1 and TRBJ1-1, the full variable domain is SAVISQKPSRDICQRGTSLTIQCQVDSQVTMMFWYRQQPGQSLTLIATANQGSEATYESGFVIDKFPISRPNLTFSTLTVSNMSPEDSSIYLCSVYGARGTEAFFGQGTRLTVV.

There are many counts of this clone. The CDR3 is cut off 3 residues early in the read; its end comes from the germline J gene. The chain combines TRBV9 with TRBJ2-7; TRBD2 aligns across 8 bases. Trimming cost V 3 bases and J 6 bases; bases outside gene matches: 11. Germline V lookup: CDR1 SGDLS, CDR2 YYNGEE. This CDR3 has 15 amino acids. The CDR3 reads CASSARSGSGSEQYF. CDR3 DNA, as far as it was read: TGTGCCAGCAGCGCCAGAAGCGGGAGCGGGAGCGAG.